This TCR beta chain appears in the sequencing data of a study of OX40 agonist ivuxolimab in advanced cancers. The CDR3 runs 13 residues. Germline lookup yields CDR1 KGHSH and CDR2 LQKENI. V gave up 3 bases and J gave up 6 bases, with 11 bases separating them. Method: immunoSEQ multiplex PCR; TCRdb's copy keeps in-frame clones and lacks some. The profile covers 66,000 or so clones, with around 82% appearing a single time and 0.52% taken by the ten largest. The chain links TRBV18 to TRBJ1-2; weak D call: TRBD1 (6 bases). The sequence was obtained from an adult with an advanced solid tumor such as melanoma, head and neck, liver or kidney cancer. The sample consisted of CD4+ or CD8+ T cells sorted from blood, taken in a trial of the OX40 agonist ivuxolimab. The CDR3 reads CASSPQGLDGYTF. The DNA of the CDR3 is TGTGCCAGCTCACCCCAGGGGCTTGATGGCTACACCTTC.